These 12 T cell receptor beta chains were all obtained from the same sample, sequenced in a study of cytomegalovirus exposure and HLA in healthy donors. The PCR employed 60 Vbeta primers together with 13 Jbeta primers. The repertoire was sequenced with immunoSEQ multiplex PCR; TCRdb's copy has only in-frame clones and lacks some. The data show approximately 160,000 clones, 80% seen once. Sequencing used PBMCs. The receptors derive from a young man in good health and CMV-seropositive.

V usage is TRBV5-1 and J usage is TRBJ2-3; D may be TRBD2 (6 bases). CDR3 size: 15 residues. V lost 0 bases and J lost 1, with 9 bases in between. Germline CDR1 SGHRS, CDR2 YFSETQ. The CDR3 region is CASSLEERGTDTQYF. CDR3 DNA: TGCGCCAGCAGCTTGGAGGAGCGGGGCACAGATACGCAGTATTTT.

This clone was observed a handful of times. This chain connects TRBV11-2 to TRBJ1-1, with a possible D match to TRBD1 (5 bases). The CDR3 is 15 residues long. CDR1 SGHAT and CDR2 FQNNGV come from the germline V gene. V lost 5 bases, J lost 3 bases, and 16 bases lay in between. Here the CDR3 reads CASSRGPRFDTEAFF. In nucleotides, the CDR3 is TGTGCCAGCAGCAGGGGCCCCAGGTTCGACACTGAAGCTTTCTTT.

The J gene is TRBJ2-7, the V gene TRBV2; 8 nucleotides align to TRBD1. With V trimmed by 0 bases and J by 0 bases, 1 base remained unmatched. Germline-derived CDR1 and CDR2 are SNHLY and FYNNEI. The CDR3 is 15 residues long. The CDR3 coding sequence is TGTGCCAGCAGTGAAGCCGGGACAGGCTCCTACGAGCAGTACTTC. This sequence encodes CASSEAGTGSYEQYF.

The V gene is TRBV27, the J gene TRBJ2-7, with 10 bases aligning to TRBD2. CDR1 is MNHEY, CDR2 SMNVEV, per germline (reference sequence). V lost 7 bases and J lost 0; bases outside the gene matches: 9. This CDR3 spans 16 amino acids. The CDR3 region has the DNA TGTGCCAGCAAGGGGCTAGCGGGAGCCGGCTCCTACGAGCAGTACTTC. The encoded protein is CASKGLAGAGSYEQYF.

A few counts support this clone. V usage is TRBV7-2 and J usage is TRBJ2-3; 13 bases agree with TRBD2. This CDR3 is 15 amino acids long. Per the germline V gene, CDR1 is SGHTA and CDR2 is FQGNSA. V was pared by 4 bases and J by 5 bases, with 3 bases of the junction left unmatched. The CDR3 DNA sequence: TGTGCCAGCAGCTCCGGGACTAGCGGGGTAGATACGCAGTATTTT. It yields the protein CASSSGTSGVDTQYF.

The chain employs TRBV7-8 and TRBJ1-5, with D maybe TRBD1 (6 bases). This CDR3 has 17 amino acids. The germline gives CDR1 SGHVS, CDR2 FQNEAQ. V was cut by 5 bases and J by 1 base, with 18 bases left in between. CDR3 sequence (DNA): TGTGCCAGCAGCCCCAGGGTGAGGGGGTTAAGCAATCAGCCCCAGCATTTT. Translating it yields CASSPRVRGLSNQPQHF.

V gene TRBV4-3 combines with J gene TRBJ2-1; 9 bases line up with TRBD2. The CDR3 runs 15 residues. V lost 4 bases and J lost 8; bases outside the gene matches: 9. Germline CDR1 reads LGHNA; CDR2 reads YSLEER. The CDR3 region is CASSRLAGGLDEQFF. The CDR3 DNA reads TGCGCCAGCAGCCGCCTCGCGGGAGGGCTGGATGAGCAGTTCTTC.

In regard to this clone: The CDR3 does not end in the conserved phenylalanine or tryptophan, so this is likely a read error. It is unclear where the CDR3 begins or ends on the DNA, so no DNA is shown, and the CDR3 is as TCRdb lists it. The CDR3 protein is CASSSRDSAYNSPLHL. This rearrangement joins TRBV21-1 to TRBJ1-6; the table calls TRBD1, which could not be checked here. TRBV21-1 has pseudogene status. The CDR3 totals 16 residues, both ends included.

This clone has a handful of counts. The chain is built from TRBV4-3 and TRBJ2-1; 7 positions agree with TRBD2. V gave up 1 base and J gave up 2 bases; unmatched junction bases: 2. Germline lookup yields CDR1 LGHNA and CDR2 YSLEER. The CDR3 is made up of 15 amino acids. This CDR3 is CASSQVLAAYNEQFF. CDR3 bases: TGCGCCAGCAGCCAAGTGCTAGCGGCCTACAATGAGCAGTTCTTC.

In this sample, this clone turned up once. The chain carries TRBV7-9 and TRBJ1-2; D may be TRBD1 (6 bases). V was clipped by 4 bases and J by 13 bases, with 16 bases between them. This CDR3 is built from 12 residues. Germline V CDR1 and CDR2: SEHNR, FQNEAQ (reference sequence). The CDR3 loop is CASSSLRGLRTF. CDR3 bases: TGTGCCAGCAGCTCACTCAGGGGCCTTCGCACCTTC.

The V gene is TRBV15, the J gene TRBJ2-1, with 10 bases matching TRBD1. Trimming took 1 base from V and 4 from J; bases not matched to a gene: 4. Looked up from germline, CDR1 is LNHNV and CDR2 is YYDKDF (reference sequence). This CDR3 spans 16 amino acids. This CDR3 is CATSRVGQGSYNEQFF. CDR3 bases: TGTGCCACCAGCAGAGTGGGACAGGGGTCGTACAATGAGCAGTTCTTC.

This clone was recorded only once. This chain joins TRBV28 and TRBJ2-2; 7 nucleotides agree with TRBD1. The CDR3 loop spans 15 amino acids. Germline assignment: CDR1 MDHEN and CDR2 SYDVKM. V was pared by 5 bases and J by 7 bases, with 10 bases of the junction left unmatched. The CDR3 loop is CASSPQTGWNGELFF. The CDR3 DNA reads TGTGCCAGCAGTCCACAGACAGGGTGGAACGGGGAGCTGTTTTTT.